These 10 T cell receptor beta chains came from one sample sequenced in a study of PD-1 blockade in classical Hodgkin lymphoma (dated by TCRdb to the early 2020s). Libraries were built with the immunoSEQ multiplex PCR assay. The immuneACCESS repertoire file appears here via TCRdb, limited to in-frame rearrangements. These files lack a portion of the clones; in checked studies, under half of the deficit traces to unresolved V genes, and the cause of the others is not known. This sample has approximately 100,000 clones in its table, and around 90% of those were observed once. 2.5% to 3.5% of the sample is held by the ten biggest clonotypes. In the paper's terms, the time point label means: cycle 1 day 1 (C1D1), immediately before nivolumab initiation. Every trial patient had relapsed following autologous stem cell transplantation, and prior brentuximab vedotin exposure was what differed among cohorts A, B and C.

Sequences were derived from peripheral blood mononuclear cells (PBMCs), sampled at baseline. The receptors here all came from a human donor with classical Hodgkin lymphoma.

This chain connects TRBV30 to TRBJ2-1, with 8 positions matching TRBD2. The CDR3 is 20 amino acids. The V and J ends lost 2 bases and 4 bases, in that order; junction bases with no gene match: 22. CDR1 and CDR2 from the germline V gene are GTSNPN and SVGIG (reference sequence). This chain's CDR3 is CAWSSSRGREVGLVYNEQFF. CDR3 nucleotides: TGTGCCTGGAGTTCCTCCCGTGGGCGGGAGGTCGGCCTCGTTTACAATGAGCAGTTCTTC.

The chain is built from TRBV7-9 and TRBJ1-2; D gene ambiguous. The CDR3 consists of 14 residues. V was pared by 8 bases and J by 1 base, with 14 bases between. Germline assignment: CDR1 SEHNR and CDR2 FQNEAQ (reference sequence). CDR3 loop: CASPPEGFNYGYTF. CDR3 DNA: TGTGCCAGCCCCCCGGAGGGTTTTAACTATGGCTACACCTTC.

The chain joins TRBV29-1 to TRBJ2-7; D unresolved. The CDR3 length is 15 residues. Germline values: CDR1 SQVTM, CDR2 ANQGSEA. The V and J ends lost 3 bases and 2 bases respectively, with 17 bases between them. CDR3 loop: CSVEGGQLGPYEQYF. The CDR3 nucleotides are TGCAGCGTTGAGGGTGGCCAATTGGGTCCCTACGAGCAGTACTTC.

The CDR3 region is CASRGGTSEHNEQFF. In DNA form, the CDR3 reads TGCGCCAGCAGGGGAGGGACTAGCGAGCACAATGAGCAGTTCTTC. This sequence joins TRBV5-1 and TRBJ2-1, with TRBD2 matching over 10 bases. Germline-derived CDR1 and CDR2 are SGHRS and YFSETQ. V trimming: 5 bases; J trimming: 5 bases; junction bases outside the gene matches: 7. The CDR3 extends over 15 amino acids.

J is TRBJ1-2 and V is TRBV5-1; the match to TRBD1 covers 11 bases. This CDR3 contains 16 residues. Trimming removed 2 bases from V and 7 bases from J; junction bases left unmatched: 10. Per germline, CDR1 SGHRS and CDR2 YFSETQ. The CDR3 DNA follows: TGCGCCAGCAGCTTCCGGACAGGGGGCGTTTTAGGTGGCTACACCTTC. Amino acids: CASSFRTGGVLGGYTF.

This clone is a singleton in its sample. V gene TRBV7-2 combines with J gene TRBJ2-1; 15 bases match TRBD2. The J segment lost 0 bases and the V segment lost 2 bases, leaving 2 bases of the junction unmatched. The germline CDR1 and CDR2 sequences are SGHTA and FQGNSA. The CDR3 sequence is 18 residues long. The CDR3, as DNA: TGTGCCAGCAGCTTAAGGACTAGCGGGAGGGCCTCCTACAATGAGCAGTTCTTC. As protein: CASSLRTSGRASYNEQFF.

This clone was observed a single time. The chain recombines TRBV28 with TRBJ2-7; no firm D call. Trimming removed 1 base at V and 3 bases at J, with 13 bases between. CDR1 is MDHEN and CDR2 is SYDVKM in the germline V gene. This CDR3 is built from 15 residues. CDR3 sequence (DNA): TGTGCCAGCAGTTTATCCCCAGAAATGGTCTACGAGCAGTACTTC. Protein sequence: CASSLSPEMVYEQYF.

This chain links TRBV25-1 with TRBJ2-1; TRBD2 matches at 7 bases. Germline CDR1 MGHDK, CDR2 SYGVNS. V shed 10 bases, J shed 13 bases, and the junction held 19 bases outside the gene matches. CDR3 length: 14 amino acids. CDR3 nucleotides: TGTGCCACTTCTCGGGACTACCCGCCCATTGGACAGTTCTTC. Protein sequence: CATSRDYPPIGQFF.

The V and J genes are TRBV6-1 and TRBJ2-3; 11 bases are a match to TRBD2. The V segment lost 4 bases and the J segment 2 bases; nucleotides outside the gene matches: 5. The CDR3 covers 16 residues. Germline CDR1 and CDR2: MNHNS and SASEGT. The CDR3 bases are TGTGCCAGCAGTGGGGGACTAGCGGCCAACACAGATACGCAGTATTTT. Translation: CASSGGLAANTDTQYF.

The chain uses TRBV6-4 and TRBJ1-3; the match to TRBD1 covers 10 bases. Germline CDR1 is MRHNA and CDR2 is SNTAGT. CDR3 length: 17 amino acids. V shed 2 bases and J 1 base; nucleotides not matched to a gene: 5. The CDR3 reads CASSDRDRGRSGNTIYF. In DNA form, the CDR3 reads TGTGCCAGCAGTGACCGGGACAGGGGACGGTCTGGAAACACCATATATTTT.